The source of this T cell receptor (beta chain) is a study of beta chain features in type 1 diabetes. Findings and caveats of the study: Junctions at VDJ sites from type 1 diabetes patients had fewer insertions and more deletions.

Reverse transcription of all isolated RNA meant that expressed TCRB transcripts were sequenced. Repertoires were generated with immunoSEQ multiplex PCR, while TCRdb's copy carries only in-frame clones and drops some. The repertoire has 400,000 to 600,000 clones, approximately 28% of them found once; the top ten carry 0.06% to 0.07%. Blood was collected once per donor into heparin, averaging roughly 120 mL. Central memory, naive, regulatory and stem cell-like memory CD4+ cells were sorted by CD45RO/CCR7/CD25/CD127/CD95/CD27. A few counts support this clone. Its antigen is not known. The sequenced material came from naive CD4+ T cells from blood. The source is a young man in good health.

CDR3 coding DNA: TGTGCCTGGAATCTAGCGGGAGTACCCGATACGCAGTATTTT. It specifies CAWNLAGVPDTQYF. The genes are TRBV30 and TRBJ2-3; 10 bases are a match to TRBD2. Trimming took 4 bases from V and 6 from J; bases not matched to a gene: 7. The CDR3 contains 14 residues. In germline, CDR1 is GTSNPN, CDR2 SVGIG (reference sequence). Filled out from reference TRBV30 and TRBJ2-3, the complete variable domain reads SQTIHQWPATLVQPVGSPLSLECTVEGTSNPNLYWYRQAAGRGLQLLFYSVGIGQISSEVPQNLSASRPQDRQFILSSKKLLLSDSGFYLCAWNLAGVPDTQYFGPGTRLTVL.